The 5 T cell receptor beta chains reported below all come from one sample, sequenced in a study of blood T cell repertoires in COVID-19. Assay used: immunoSEQ multiplex PCR; TCRdb lists only in-frame clones, some missing. The sample holds around 400,000 clones, 75% to 90% seen once. Sequencing was carried out using PBMCs or T cells enriched from blood (not recorded which). These TCRs come from a woman aged 45-60 years who had recovered from COVID-19.

The chain recombines TRBV30 with TRBJ1-1; no clear D gene. The CDR3 has 13 residues. Trimming removed 2 bases from V and 4 bases from J, with 11 bases in between. Germline V gene data show CDR1 as GTSNPN and CDR2 as SVGIG (reference sequence). CDR3 in DNA: TGTGCCTGGAGTCAGGTCCCCCCCACTGAAGCTTTCTTT. Translation: CAWSQVPPTEAFF.

The rearrangement joins TRBV6-1 to TRBJ1-2; perhaps TRBD1 as D (6 bases). Deletions cut 0 bases from V and 0 bases from J, with 11 bases between. CDR1 is MNHNS, CDR2 SASEGT, per germline. The CDR3 totals 16 residues. CDR3 nucleotide sequence: TGTGCCAGCAGTGAAGCTAGCACAGGGACTAACTATGGCTACACCTTC. Amino acid sequence: CASSEASTGTNYGYTF.

The CDR3 nucleotides are TGTGCCAGCAGTTATGGGCAGGGCTGGCAGCCCCAGCATTTT. It is translated as CASSYGQGWQPQHF. The chain couples TRBV6-2 or TRBV6-3 to TRBJ1-5; TRBD1 is a possible D gene (5 bases). The CDR3 runs to 14 residues. Germline V gives CDR1 MNHEY, CDR2 SVGEGT. V was trimmed by 3 bases and J by 7 bases, leaving 13 bases between them.

The J gene is TRBJ1-1, the V gene TRBV27; the match to TRBD1 covers 9 bases. V was pared by 5 bases and J by 4 bases, with 8 bases of the junction left unmatched. In germline, CDR1 is MNHEY, CDR2 SMNVEV (reference sequence). This CDR3 region has 15 residues. CDR3: CASSPGDRVITEAFF. The CDR3 DNA reads as TGTGCCAGCAGTCCCGGGGACAGGGTGATCACTGAAGCTTTCTTT.

This chain joins TRBV7-3 and TRBJ2-1; a possible D gene is TRBD2 (6 bases). There are 14 residues in the CDR3. V was clipped by 5 bases and J by 4 bases, with 12 bases between them. Germline CDR1 reads SGHTA; CDR2 reads FQGTGA. The CDR3: CASSQGLTYNEQFF. DNA for the CDR3: TGTGCCAGCAGCCAGGGACTTACTTACAATGAGCAGTTCTTC.